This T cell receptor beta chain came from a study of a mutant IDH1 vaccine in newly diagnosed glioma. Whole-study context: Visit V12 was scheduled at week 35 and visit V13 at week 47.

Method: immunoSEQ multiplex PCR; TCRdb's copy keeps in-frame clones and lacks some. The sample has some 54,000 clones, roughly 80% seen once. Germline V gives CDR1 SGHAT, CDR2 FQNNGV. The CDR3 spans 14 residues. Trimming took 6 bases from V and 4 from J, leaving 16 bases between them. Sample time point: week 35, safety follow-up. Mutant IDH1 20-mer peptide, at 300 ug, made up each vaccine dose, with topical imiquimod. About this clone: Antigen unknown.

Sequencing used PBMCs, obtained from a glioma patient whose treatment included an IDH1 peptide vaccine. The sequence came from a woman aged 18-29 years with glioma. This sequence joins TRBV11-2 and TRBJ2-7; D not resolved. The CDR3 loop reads CASSSGIYEYEQYF. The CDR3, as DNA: TGTGCCAGCAGTTCTGGGATATATGAGTACGAGCAGTACTTC.